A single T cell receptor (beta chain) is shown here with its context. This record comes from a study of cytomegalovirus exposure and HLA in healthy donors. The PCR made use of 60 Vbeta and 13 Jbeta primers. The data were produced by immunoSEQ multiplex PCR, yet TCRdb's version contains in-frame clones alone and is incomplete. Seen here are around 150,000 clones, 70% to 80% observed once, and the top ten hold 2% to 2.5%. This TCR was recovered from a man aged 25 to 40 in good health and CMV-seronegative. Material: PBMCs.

This CDR3 reads CASSLGQGDNQPQHF. The CDR3 DNA reads as TGCGCCAGCAGCCTGGGACAGGGGGACAATCAGCCCCAGCATTTT. The chain is built from TRBV5-1 and TRBJ1-5, with TRBD1 identical over 11 bases. V lost 4 bases and J lost 3; bases outside the gene matches: 3. The CDR3 consists of 15 residues. Germline V CDR1 and CDR2: SGHRS, YFSETQ.